This T cell receptor beta chain was captured by sequencing in a study of T cells in Graves' hyperthyroidism and ophthalmopathy. RNA transcripts provided the source from which TCR beta CDR3 regions were amplified. During a first-round RT-PCR of the TCR CDR3, the HTBI primer set was used. MiXCR was run by TCRdb on the multiplex PCR reads, yielding one entry per CDR3 protein. The data show over 400,000 distinct CDR3 sequences, about 22% seen once. This clonotype occurred a few times. This CDR3 has 15 amino acids. V shed 2 bases and J shed 9 bases, with 20 bases lying between them. Per the germline V gene, CDR1 is MNHNS and CDR2 is SASEGT.

The sequenced sample was blood. The chain joins TRBV6-1 to TRBJ2-7; TRBD2 is a possible D gene (5 bases). The receptor was isolated from a woman in her 70s with Graves' ophthalmopathy. The CDR3 reads CASSERLGRPEGQYF. The CDR3 region has the DNA TGTGCCAGCAGTGAACGTTTAGGCCGGCCCGAGGGGCAGTACTTC.